These 26 T cell receptor beta chains share one sample of origin, sequenced in a study of OX40 agonist ivuxolimab in advanced cancers. The repertoire was sequenced with immunoSEQ multiplex PCR; TCRdb's copy has only in-frame clones and lacks some. The repertoire includes approximately 60,000 clones, over 80% of them detected once, and about 27% sits in the top ten. The sequencing here drew on CD4+ or CD8+ T cells sorted from blood, taken in a trial of the OX40 agonist ivuxolimab. The receptors were sampled from an adult with an advanced solid tumor such as melanoma, head and neck, liver or kidney cancer.

The rearrangement uses TRBV4-1 and TRBJ1-5; D is undetermined. CDR3 size: 17 residues. CDR1 is MGHRA, CDR2 YSYEKL, per germline. Trimming took 1 base from V and 7 from J, leaving 20 bases between them. CDR3 amino acids: CASSQVLSDGNRQPQHF. In nucleotides, the CDR3 is TGCGCCAGCAGCCAAGTTCTGTCGGACGGGAATAGGCAGCCCCAGCATTTT.

This sequence joins TRBV28 and TRBJ2-1; D uncertain. The CDR3 is 13 amino acids. V dropped 1 base and J dropped 6 bases, with 7 bases sitting between them. The germline CDR1 and CDR2 sequences are MDHEN and SYDVKM. The CDR3 nucleotides read TGTGCCAGCAGTTTATTTGAACCCAATGAGCAGTTCTTC. Translating gives CASSLFEPNEQFF.

V usage is TRBV9 and J usage is TRBJ2-3; 9 bases map to TRBD1. The CDR3 has 15 amino acids. Germline V lookup: CDR1 SGDLS, CDR2 YYNGEE. Trimming at V came to 7 bases and at J to 1 base, leaving 7 bases not matched to a gene. The CDR3 DNA reads TGTGCCAGCCGAAGGACAGGGGTGGGCACAGATACGCAGTATTTT. Amino acid sequence: CASRRTGVGTDTQYF. The variable domain in full, with the rest retrieved from reference TRBV9 and TRBJ2-3, is DSGVTQTPKHLITATGQRVTLRCSPRSGDLSVYWYQQSLDQGLQFLIQYYNGEERAKGNILERFSAQQFPDLHSELNLSSLELGDSALYFCASRRTGVGTDTQYFGPGTRLTVL.

The V and J genes are TRBV28 and TRBJ1-3; 7 nucleotides match TRBD1. With 4 bases clipped from V and 3 bases from J, the junction kept 6 bases outside the gene matches. The CDR3 length is 15 residues. Germline V gives CDR1 MDHEN, CDR2 SYDVKM. The DNA for the CDR3 is TGTGCCAGCAGTTCAACAGGGGTAGGTGGAAACACCATATATTTT. Residues: CASSSTGVGGNTIYF.

This CDR3 reads CASSQIAVKLFF. DNA for the CDR3: TGCGCCAGCAGCCAGATAGCGGTAAAACTGTTTTTT. The chain has TRBV4-1 and TRBJ1-4; D is unresolved. Germline V gene lookup returns CDR1 MGHRA and CDR2 YSYEKL. This CDR3 is built from 12 residues. V dropped 3 bases and J dropped 10 bases, with 9 bases sitting between them.

In its sample, this clone was seen once. This rearrangement joins TRBV28 to TRBJ1-1; D gene ambiguous. Looked up from germline, CDR1 is MDHEN and CDR2 is SYDVKM. Between the trimmed V and J ends, which lost 7 bases and 4 bases, there was a span of 16 bases. This CDR3 spans 14 amino acids. CDR3 DNA sequence: TGTGCCAGCACTCCGCCGTCCCGGGCCACTGAAGCTTTCTTT. This codes for CASTPPSRATEAFF.

V and J are TRBV19 and TRBJ1-5, with 8 bases identical to TRBD1. With 3 bases clipped from V and 1 base from J, the junction kept 5 bases outside the gene matches. Germline V gene sequence: CDR1 LNHDA, CDR2 SQIVND (reference sequence). CDR3 length equals 16 residues. The DNA of the CDR3 is TGTGCCAGTAGTATTCAGGGGGCAATGAGCAATCAGCCCCAGCATTTT. As protein: CASSIQGAMSNQPQHF. Together with reference TRBV19 and TRBJ1-5, the CDR3 gives the full variable domain: DGGITQSPKYLFRKEGQNVTLSCEQNLNHDAMYWYRQDPGQGLRLIYYSQIVNDFQKGDIAEGYSVSREKKESFPLTVTSAQKNPTAFYLCASSIQGAMSNQPQHFGDGTRLSIL.

DNA of the CDR3: TGTGCCAGCAGCCCGGGGGGGGTAGGGAACACTGAAGCTTTCTTT. It encodes CASSPGGVGNTEAFF. V gene TRBV2 combines with J gene TRBJ1-1; the D gene is possibly TRBD1 (5 bases). The V end was cut by 6 bases, the J end by 1 base, with 15 bases between. Germline CDR1 and CDR2: SNHLY and FYNNEI. CDR3 length: 15 residues.

The chain couples TRBV13 to TRBJ2-3; no clear D. Germline V gene sequence: CDR1 PRHDT, CDR2 FYEKMQ (reference sequence). Deletions cut 2 bases from V and 6 bases from J, with 9 bases between. CDR3 length: 13 residues. The CDR3 spells CASSLRPRDTQYF. CDR3 nucleotides: TGTGCCAGCAGCTTACGCCCGCGGGATACGCAGTATTTT.

This chain joins TRBV30 and TRBJ1-5; D perhaps matches TRBD1 (5 bases). Germline CDR1 and CDR2: GTSNPN and SVGIG (reference sequence). The CDR3 totals 13 residues. Trimming left V 5 bases short and J 6 bases short, with 14 bases between. The CDR3 protein is CAWGTGRGQPQHF. The CDR3 bases are TGTGCCTGGGGGACGGGCCGGGGTCAGCCCCAGCATTTT.

This clone has only a few counts. V and J are TRBV9 and TRBJ2-3; no definite D call. Germline V CDR1 and CDR2: SGDLS, YYNGEE. V lost 4 bases to trimming and J lost 14 bases, with 14 bases between them. The CDR3 is 11 amino acids. CDR3 loop: CASSQGGPAYF. The DNA of the CDR3 is TGTGCCAGCAGCCAAGGCGGACCGGCGTATTTT.

The V and J genes are TRBV29-1 and TRBJ2-6; possible D gene TRBD1, 6 bases. Germline-derived CDR1 and CDR2 are SQVTM and ANQGSEA. There are 15 residues in the CDR3. V lost 6 bases, J lost 2 bases, and 14 bases lay in between. The CDR3 reads CSVGLNRAGANVLTF. The CDR3 region has the DNA TGCAGCGTCGGGTTAAACAGGGCTGGGGCCAACGTCCTGACTTTC.

V and J are TRBV11-2 and TRBJ1-4; 10 bases match TRBD1. Trimming took 5 bases from V and 10 from J; bases not matched to a gene: 7. This CDR3 region has 14 residues. Germline V lookup: CDR1 SGHAT, CDR2 FQNNGV. Written as DNA, the CDR3 is TGTGCCAGCAGCGCCGGGACAGGGGCTGGAAAACTGTTTTTT. Protein sequence: CASSAGTGAGKLFF. Combining the CDR3 with reference TRBV11-2 and TRBJ1-4 gives the whole variable domain EAGVAQSPRYKIIEKRQSVAFWCNPISGHATLYWYQQILGQGPKLLIQFQNNGVVDDSQLPKDRFSAERLKGVDSTLKIQPAKLEDSAVYLCASSAGTGAGKLFFGSGTQLSVL.

The rearrangement uses TRBV29-1 and TRBJ2-2, with 7 bases matching TRBD2. The V and J ends lost 7 bases and 0 bases, in that order; junction bases with no gene match: 11. Looked up from germline, CDR1 is SQVTM and CDR2 is ANQGSEA. The CDR3 totals 16 residues. DNA for the CDR3: TGCAGCGCGGTGAGAGCTAGCGGAACGAACACCGGGGAGCTGTTTTTT. Its translation: CSAVRASGTNTGELFF.

The chain couples TRBV30 to TRBJ1-5; tentative D call: TRBD1 (5 bases). CDR1 is GTSNPN and CDR2 is SVGIG in the germline V gene (reference sequence). V was clipped by 0 bases and J by 5 bases, with 20 bases between them. The CDR3 covers 17 residues. CDR3 sequence (DNA): TGTGCCTGGAGTGTATCTGGGGGGAATGGGAGGGATCAGCCCCAGCATTTT. Amino acid sequence: CAWSVSGGNGRDQPQHF.

The chain uses TRBV9 and TRBJ2-7, with no clear D. This CDR3 spans 14 amino acids. Trimming took 0 bases from V and 2 from J, leaving 9 bases between them. Germline V lookup: CDR1 SGDLS, CDR2 YYNGEE. The CDR3 DNA is TGTGCCAGCAGCGTAGCTGGGCATACCTACGAGCAGTACTTC. It specifies CASSVAGHTYEQYF.

The count of this clone is one. This rearrangement joins TRBV7-9 to TRBJ1-2; D perhaps matches TRBD1 (6 bases). The germline V gene has CDR1 SEHNR and CDR2 FQNEAQ (reference sequence). This CDR3 has 14 amino acids. Trimming removed 1 base at V and 10 bases at J, with 16 bases between. CDR3 bases: TGTGCCAGCAGCTTAGAAGGGGGAGGGAATCCCTACACCTTC. Protein product: CASSLEGGGNPYTF.

This clone was detected only once. CDR3 DNA sequence: TGTGCCAGCAGTGAATACACAGTGGGGGCTCGCGGTGGCTACACCTTC. Translation: CASSEYTVGARGGYTF. The rearrangement links TRBV25-1 to TRBJ1-2; tentatively, D is TRBD1 (6 bases). Germline CDR1 reads MGHDK; CDR2 reads SYGVNS. The ends were cut back, 0 bases at V and 7 bases at J, with 18 bases in the middle. This CDR3 comprises 16 residues.

The chain joins TRBV9 to TRBJ1-2, with a possible D match to TRBD1 (6 bases). The CDR3 runs 15 residues. V was trimmed by 4 bases and J by 6 bases, leaving 19 bases between them. In germline, CDR1 is SGDLS, CDR2 YYNGEE. The CDR3 protein is CASSFRTGYIDGYTF. CDR3 DNA sequence: TGTGCCAGCAGCTTTCGAACAGGGTACATCGATGGCTACACCTTC.

The rearrangement links TRBV12-5 to TRBJ1-5; D is unclear. V shed 6 bases and J shed 3 bases, with 12 bases lying between them. The CDR3 has 14 residues. CDR1 is LGHNT and CDR2 is FRNRAP in the germline V gene. CDR3 DNA sequence: TGTGCTAGTGGACCACCCCCCACCAATCAGCCCCAGCATTTT. Amino acids: CASGPPPTNQPQHF.

The chain links TRBV4-3 to TRBJ1-2; D gene uncertain. Deletions cut 4 bases from V and 0 bases from J, with 12 bases between. Looked up from germline, CDR1 is LGHNA and CDR2 is YSLEER. The CDR3 has 15 amino acids. CDR3 nucleotide sequence: TGCGCCAGCAGCCCTTCGTGGGGATCTAACTATGGCTACACCTTC. It specifies CASSPSWGSNYGYTF.

The chain joins TRBV19 to TRBJ2-7; D is uncertain. Germline V gives CDR1 LNHDA, CDR2 SQIVND (reference sequence). CDR3 length: 14 amino acids. Between the trimmed V and J ends, which lost 6 bases and 1 base, there was a span of 13 bases. The CDR3 sequence: CASSLERRSYEQYF. The CDR3 coding sequence is TGTGCCAGTAGCCTGGAGAGGCGATCCTACGAGCAGTACTTC.

This chain joins TRBV7-2 and TRBJ1-6, with D unclear. Per germline, CDR1 SGHTA and CDR2 FQGNSA. The CDR3 is 14 residues long. With 2 bases removed from V and 5 bases from J, the gap between germline ends came to 7 bases. The CDR3 sequence: CASSLYVNNSPLHF. Here the CDR3 DNA reads TGTGCCAGCAGCTTATACGTAAATAATTCACCCCTCCACTTT.

The chain couples TRBV18 to TRBJ2-5; 10 nucleotides agree with TRBD2. After removal of 5 bases from V and 2 bases from J, the junction contained 5 bases not matched to a gene. Germline V gene lookup returns CDR1 KGHSH and CDR2 LQKENI. CDR3 length: 15 amino acids. CDR3 protein: CASSSLAGEQETQYF. Written as DNA, the CDR3 is TGTGCCAGCTCATCCCTAGCGGGGGAACAAGAGACCCAGTACTTC.

The sample holds one count of this clone. This chain uses TRBV28 with TRBJ1-1; D is ambiguous. CDR3 size: 15 residues. Trimming stripped 5 bases from V and 4 bases from J, with 17 bases between. Germline CDR1 MDHEN, CDR2 SYDVKM. For the CDR3, the DNA is TGTGCCAGCAGTCCCCCTGACCGAGCGAGCACTGAAGCTTTCTTT. It is translated as CASSPPDRASTEAFF.

The J gene is TRBJ2-7, the V gene TRBV19; D gene uncertain. The CDR3 totals 14 residues. CDR1 is LNHDA and CDR2 is SQIVND in the germline V gene (reference sequence). V was shortened by 3 bases and J by 1 base, with 10 bases between the two germline ends. CDR3 nucleotide sequence: TGTGCCAGTAGTATTTTTTATACATCCTACGAGCAGTACTTC. It codes for CASSIFYTSYEQYF.